This note documents a single TCR beta chain sequence. Its antigen is unidentified. This table comes from immunoSEQ multiplex PCR, and its TCRdb copy is limited to in-frame clones, with some not included. The sample has tens of thousands of clones, approximately 80% seen once. This record comes from a study of OX40 agonist ivuxolimab in advanced cancers. At the level of the study: Ivuxolimab, an antibody that agonizes OX40 (CD134), was administered to the patients. Participants, roughly 80% male, averaged roughly 55 years of age, ranging from roughly 20 to 85. Study-level results: Clonal expansion was seen in CD4+ and CD8+ blood T cells by week 6 at 0.1 to 3.0 mg/kg.

Germline-derived CDR1 and CDR2 are MDHEN and SYDVKM. Trimming stripped 6 bases from V and 1 base from J, with 6 bases between. The CDR3 runs 12 residues. The source was CD4+ or CD8+ T cells sorted from blood, collected in a trial of the OX40 agonist ivuxolimab. This chain links TRBV28 with TRBJ2-5; D is unclear. The TCR was taken from an adult with an advanced solid tumor such as melanoma, head and neck, liver or kidney cancer. The CDR3 protein is CASRQIQETQYF. The CDR3 nucleotides read TGTGCCAGCAGACAGATCCAAGAGACCCAGTACTTC.